These 7 T cell receptor beta chains were all obtained from the same sample, sequenced in a study of blood T cell repertoires in COVID-19. Clones were read by immunoSEQ multiplex PCR, and TCRdb kept only the in-frame ones, dropping some. The sample includes fewer than 120,000 clones, around 76% of them seen just once. Sample: peripheral blood. Receptors originate from a woman aged 80 or over with acute or convalescent COVID-19.

The rearrangement joins TRBV4-1 to TRBJ1-5; unclear D gene. Looked up from germline, CDR1 is MGHRA and CDR2 is YSYEKL. This CDR3 spans 13 amino acids. V lost 1 base and J lost 3, with 4 bases in between. CDR3 nucleotide sequence: TGCGCCAGCAGCCAAGTCTTCAATCAGCCCCAGCATTTT. Its protein product is CASSQVFNQPQHF.

The chain recombines TRBV28 with TRBJ1-3, with 7 bases aligning to TRBD1. CDR1 is MDHEN and CDR2 is SYDVKM in the germline V gene. The V and J ends lost 7 bases and 3 bases, in that order; junction bases with no gene match: 12. The CDR3 covers 16 residues. The CDR3 bases are TGTGCCAGCAAGGGGGCCACAGGGCACGGTGGAAACACCATATATTTT. Translation gives CASKGATGHGGNTIYF.

The chain carries TRBV21-1 and TRBJ2-3; the table's D call TRBD1 went unverified against the DNA. TRBV21-1 is listed as a pseudogene. This CDR3 has 14 amino acids. Here the CDR3 reads CASSKAPGGNTQYF. The CDR3 DNA reads TGTGCCAGCAGCAAAGCTCCAGGGGGAAATACGCAGTATTTT.

This clone was seen only a few times. CDR3 in DNA: TGTGCCAGCAGTTACTCGACTAATATCCCCAGGGAAGCTTTCTTT. As protein: CASSYSTNIPREAFF. The gene calls are TRBV6-5 and TRBJ1-1, with D unresolved. CDR1 is MNHEY, CDR2 SVGAGI, per germline. The ends were cut back, 0 bases at V and 8 bases at J, with 16 bases in the middle. This CDR3 contains 15 residues.

The chain combines TRBV7-2 with TRBJ1-4; D gene unclear. The V end lost 1 base, the J end lost 2 bases, and 8 bases lay between the germline ends. Germline loops: CDR1 SGHTA, CDR2 FQGNSA. This CDR3 is 15 amino acids long. CDR3: CASSLGGTTNEKLFF. The CDR3 nucleotides read TGTGCCAGCAGCTTAGGCGGAACCACTAATGAAAAACTGTTTTTT. The full variable domain, completed using reference TRBV7-2 and TRBJ1-4, is GAGVSQSPSNKVTEKGKDVELRCDPISGHTALYWYRQSLGQGLEFLIYFQGNSAPDKSGLPSDRFSAERTGGSVSTLTIQRTQQEDSAVYLCASSLGGTTNEKLFFGSGTQLSVL.

The chain combines TRBV19 with TRBJ2-2, with TRBD1 as a possible D gene (5 bases). V was trimmed by 5 bases and J by 0 bases, leaving 7 bases between them. The CDR3 is made up of 14 amino acids. The germline gives CDR1 LNHDA, CDR2 SQIVND (reference sequence). The CDR3 region is CASSGAANTGELFF. The CDR3, as DNA: TGTGCCAGTAGTGGGGCAGCGAACACCGGGGAGCTGTTTTTT.

This clone was counted a few times. The CDR3 is CANTGQLNPVPYEQYF. The CDR3 DNA follows: TGTGCCAATACCGGACAGCTTAACCCAGTTCCCTACGAGCAGTACTTC. The V and J genes are TRBV21-1 and TRBJ2-7; the table's D call TRBD1 went unverified against the DNA. TRBV21-1 is described as a pseudogene. The CDR3 loop spans 16 amino acids.